This entry concerns a single TCR beta chain. This entry is derived from a study of monozygotic twins with inflammatory bowel disease. Germline CDR1 reads LGHDT; CDR2 reads YNNKEL (reference sequence). The CDR3 length is 12 residues. One entry per CDR3 protein, without DNA, is what TCRdb gives after re-calling the 5' RACE reads. The sample has about 380,000 distinct CDR3 sequences. V and J are TRBV3-1 and TRBJ2-3. The sequenced sample consisted of blood. This clonotype originated in a human donor with ulcerative colitis or Crohn's disease, or a healthy co-twin of an affected twin (not recorded which). CDR3 residues: CASSQVTDTQYF.